Shown below are 9 T cell receptor beta chains from a single sample sequenced in a study of OX40 agonist ivuxolimab in advanced cancers. The assay was immunoSEQ multiplex PCR, and TCRdb's table has in-frame clones only and misses some. This table holds roughly 72,000 clones, about 93% found once. Specimen: CD4+ or CD8+ T cells sorted from blood, collected in a trial of the OX40 agonist ivuxolimab. The origin of the receptors is an adult with an advanced solid tumor such as melanoma, head and neck, liver or kidney cancer.

The gene calls are TRBV5-1 and TRBJ1-1; TRBD1 matches 10 bases. This CDR3 has 16 amino acids. Trimming at V came to 4 bases and at J to 3 bases, leaving 9 bases not matched to a gene. Germline values: CDR1 SGHRS, CDR2 YFSETQ. The CDR3 sequence: CASSQTPGTGDTEAFF. The CDR3 bases are TGCGCCAGCAGCCAAACTCCCGGGACAGGGGACACTGAAGCTTTCTTT.

The chain employs TRBV7-9 and TRBJ2-3, with 7 positions matching TRBD1. The junction had 6 bases not matched to a gene; V was cut back by 4 bases and J by 2 bases. The CDR3 runs to 15 residues. The germline gives CDR1 SEHNR, CDR2 FQNEAQ (reference sequence). CDR3 loop: CASSYRDRNTDTQYF. The CDR3 nucleotides read TGTGCCAGCAGCTACCGGGACAGAAACACAGATACGCAGTATTTT.

The gene calls are TRBV9 and TRBJ1-6, with unresolved D. There are 15 residues in the CDR3. V was pared by 0 bases and J by 6 bases, with 10 bases between. Germline CDR1 is SGDLS and CDR2 is YYNGEE. As DNA, the CDR3 is TGTGCCAGCAGCGTAGGCGACCGTTTTAATTCACCCCTCCACTTT. It translates to CASSVGDRFNSPLHF. The full variable domain, its missing parts supplied by reference TRBV9 and TRBJ1-6, is DSGVTQTPKHLITATGQRVTLRCSPRSGDLSVYWYQQSLDQGLQFLIQYYNGEERAKGNILERFSAQQFPDLHSELNLSSLELGDSALYFCASSVGDRFNSPLHFGNGTRLTVT.

This chain joins TRBV15 and TRBJ2-3, with 10 positions matching TRBD2. V trimming: 0 bases; J trimming: 4 bases; junction bases outside the gene matches: 4. The CDR3 runs 16 residues. The V gene's germline CDR1 is LNHNV and CDR2 YYDKDF (reference sequence). DNA of the CDR3: TGTGCCACCAGCAGAGATGGACTAGCGGAGCCAGATACGCAGTATTTT. Protein sequence: CATSRDGLAEPDTQYF.

The chain links TRBV27 to TRBJ1-5, with D perhaps matching TRBD1 (5 bases). V was shortened by 2 bases and J by 1 base, with 12 bases between the two germline ends. The germline V gene encodes CDR1 MNHEY and CDR2 SMNVEV (reference sequence). The CDR3 length is 16 residues. The CDR3 coding sequence is TGTGCCAGCAGTTTAGGGGCAGGGCTAAGCAATCAGCCCCAGCATTTT. Encoded protein: CASSLGAGLSNQPQHF.

The chain carries TRBV4-1 and TRBJ2-7; 9 positions match TRBD1. The CDR3 has 18 residues. Germline V gene sequence: CDR1 MGHRA, CDR2 YSYEKL. J gave up 2 bases and V 4 bases, and 15 bases lay outside the gene matches. For the CDR3, the DNA is TGCGCCAGCAGCCTCCACACCCGGACAGGGGAGGAAACCTACGAGCAGTACTTC. Its protein product is CASSLHTRTGEETYEQYF.

The gene calls are TRBV5-6 and TRBJ1-1; perhaps TRBD1 as D (6 bases). The CDR3 covers 16 residues. Germline loops: CDR1 SGHDT, CDR2 YYEEEE. The V end lost 1 base, the J end lost 0 bases, and 13 bases lay between the germline ends. The CDR3 reads CASSLSAQGLNTEAFF. DNA of the CDR3: TGTGCCAGCAGCTTGTCGGCGCAGGGGTTGAACACTGAAGCTTTCTTT.

The chain recombines TRBV7-2 with TRBJ1-1, with 7 positions matching TRBD1. After removal of 4 bases from V and 6 bases from J, the junction contained 8 bases not matched to a gene. Per the germline V gene, CDR1 is SGHTA and CDR2 is FQGNSA. There are 14 residues in the CDR3. The CDR3 is CASSSKPGQPEAFF. CDR3 nucleotides: TGTGCCAGCAGCTCGAAACCGGGACAGCCTGAAGCTTTCTTT.

This clone was observed once. The gene calls are TRBV2 and TRBJ2-5; possible D gene TRBD2, 6 bases. The germline V and J ends were trimmed by 1 base and 5 bases, with 17 bases remaining between them. Germline V gene lookup returns CDR1 SNHLY and CDR2 FYNNEI. This CDR3 has 16 amino acids. In DNA form, the CDR3 reads TGTGCCAGCAGTGAAGAGGCGGCTACCCGGGGGGAGACCCAGTACTTC. Encoded protein: CASSEEAATRGETQYF.